Presented here are 27 T cell receptor beta chains from one specimen sequenced in a study of T cells in localized non-small cell lung cancer. Assay: immunoSEQ multiplex PCR; the TCRdb copy retains only in-frame clones and omits some. Among some 40,000 clones, roughly 92% were seen once, and the ten largest hold more than 5.5%. Source: peripheral blood, taken before any cancer treatment. The receptors stem from an older female donor with stage I lung adenocarcinoma.

The V gene is TRBV12-5, the J gene TRBJ2-1; TRBD1 matches at 8 bases. Germline lookup yields CDR1 LGHNT and CDR2 FRNRAP. This CDR3 has 15 residues. J was trimmed by 6 bases and V by 6 bases; bases with no gene match: 10. CDR3 sequence: CASGSGQGASNEQFF. The CDR3 DNA sequence: TGTGCTAGTGGCAGTGGACAGGGAGCAAGCAATGAGCAGTTCTTC.

The CDR3 nucleotides are TGCGCCAGCAGCCCAACGCTAGCGGGGGGGCCACGACCAAGTGAGCAGTTCTTC. Its translation is CASSPTLAGGPRPSEQFF. The chain links TRBV4-1 to TRBJ2-1; 12 nucleotides agree with TRBD2. The CDR3 is 18 amino acids. Trimming took 4 bases from V and 9 from J; bases not matched to a gene: 16. Germline V lookup: CDR1 MGHRA, CDR2 YSYEKL.

V is TRBV7-9 and J is TRBJ1-6, with TRBD1 as a possible D gene (6 bases). Germline CDR1 SEHNR, CDR2 FQNEAQ (reference sequence). V lost 2 bases to trimming and J lost 10 bases, with 21 bases between them. This CDR3 contains 17 residues. The CDR3: CASSLRVGGQISSPLHF. In DNA, the CDR3 is TGTGCCAGCAGCTTAAGGGTGGGCGGACAGATAAGCTCACCCCTCCACTTT.

This clone was recorded a few times. This chain connects TRBV7-9 to TRBJ2-2, with 8 bases aligning to TRBD1. Germline loops: CDR1 SEHNR, CDR2 FQNEAQ (reference sequence). V lost 5 bases, J lost 2 bases, and 7 bases stayed unmatched. The CDR3 covers 16 residues. The CDR3 here is CASSNRTGINTGELFF. In DNA, the CDR3 is TGTGCCAGCAGCAATCGGACAGGGATCAACACCGGGGAGCTGTTTTTT.

This clone was recorded only once. V and J are TRBV5-6 and TRBJ2-3, with a possible D match to TRBD2 (6 bases). Germline lookup yields CDR1 SGHDT and CDR2 YYEEEE. The CDR3 covers 14 residues. Trimming cost V 1 base and J 6 bases, with 12 bases left between them. The CDR3 coding sequence is TGTGCCAGCAGCTTGCCGGGTGCGGGGGATACGCAGTATTTT. Protein product: CASSLPGAGDTQYF.

The chain carries TRBV2 and TRBJ1-6; 12 bases fit TRBD1. V trimming: 7 bases; J trimming: 5 bases; junction bases outside the gene matches: 6. The CDR3 contains 16 residues. CDR1 is SNHLY, CDR2 FYNNEI, per germline. The CDR3 sequence is CASIRDRGLDNSPLHF. In DNA form, the CDR3 reads TGTGCCAGCATACGGGACAGGGGGCTAGATAATTCACCCCTCCACTTT.

This clone was recorded only once. V gene TRBV7-8 combines with J gene TRBJ2-2, with a weak D call TRBD2 (6 bases). The germline V gene encodes CDR1 SGHVS and CDR2 FQNEAQ. Trimming left V 5 bases short and J 2 bases short, with 15 bases between. CDR3 size: 16 residues. The CDR3 DNA is TGTGCCAGCAGCCTCGTGGAGGGGACCAACACCGGGGAGCTGTTTTTT. It codes for CASSLVEGTNTGELFF.

The chain links TRBV5-4 to TRBJ2-2; D gene uncertain. The CDR3 covers 12 residues. Germline V gene sequence: CDR1 SGHNT, CDR2 YYREEE (reference sequence). V gave up 0 bases and J gave up 3 bases, with 0 bases separating them. CDR3 loop: CASSLDTGELFF. In DNA, the CDR3 is TGTGCCAGCAGCTTGGACACCGGGGAGCTGTTTTTT.

The chain is built from TRBV10-3 and TRBJ2-7; TRBD1 matches 7 bases. The CDR3 runs to 14 residues. CDR1 and CDR2 from the germline V gene are ENHRY and SYGVKD. The trim removed 7 bases at V and 5 bases at J, leaving 11 bases unmatched. The CDR3 DNA is TGTGCCATCAACGGACAGGACTTCGGGAACGAGCAGTACTTC. Its protein is CAINGQDFGNEQYF.

This rearrangement joins TRBV7-2 to TRBJ1-1; D is unclear. This CDR3 is built from 12 residues. Germline-derived CDR1 and CDR2 are SGHTA and FQGNSA. The V end was cut by 1 base, the J end by 7 bases, with 7 bases between. CDR3 sequence: CASSLVNIEAFF. In DNA form, the CDR3 reads TGTGCCAGCAGCTTAGTCAATATTGAAGCTTTCTTT.

The chain combines TRBV5-8 with TRBJ1-1; TRBD1 matches at 7 bases. Germline V gives CDR1 SGHTS, CDR2 YDEGEE. The CDR3 has 14 residues. V gave up 4 bases and J gave up 1 base; unmatched junction bases: 4. The CDR3 loop reads CASSRRQGNTEAFF. In DNA, the CDR3 is TGTGCCAGCAGCCGGAGACAGGGGAACACTGAAGCTTTCTTT.

This chain uses TRBV2 with TRBJ2-7; no definite D call. Looked up from germline, CDR1 is SNHLY and CDR2 is FYNNEI. This CDR3 contains 12 residues. The V end lost 7 bases, the J end lost 0 bases, and 7 bases lay between the germline ends. The CDR3 coding sequence is TGTGCCAGCATTCATAGCTCCTACGAGCAGTACTTC. Translating it yields CASIHSSYEQYF.

The V call is TRBV5-1, the J call TRBJ2-6; no clear D. Trimming shortened V by 2 bases and J by 1 base, and 10 bases separated the two germline ends. CDR1 is SGHRS, CDR2 YFSETQ, per germline. The CDR3 is 16 amino acids. The CDR3 loop reads CASSFDRISGANVLTF. In nucleotides, the CDR3 is TGCGCCAGCAGCTTTGACCGAATATCTGGGGCCAACGTCCTGACTTTC.

The V call is TRBV7-3, the J call TRBJ1-2; D may be TRBD1 (5 bases). Trimming removed 1 base from V and 6 bases from J, with 9 bases in between. Germline-derived CDR1 and CDR2 are SGHTA and FQGTGA. The CDR3 is 13 residues long. The CDR3 reads CASSLNSGDGYTF. The CDR3 DNA is TGTGCCAGCAGCTTAAATTCGGGGGATGGCTACACCTTC.

A single count supports this clone. V is TRBV7-2 and J is TRBJ2-5, with a tentative D call TRBD1 (6 bases). This CDR3 spans 15 amino acids. Germline V CDR1 and CDR2: SGHTA, FQGNSA. V was trimmed by 1 base and J by 5 bases, leaving 14 bases between them. The CDR3 is CASSLVIDRRETQYF. Here the CDR3 DNA reads TGTGCCAGCAGCTTAGTGATTGACAGGAGGGAGACCCAGTACTTC.

This chain links TRBV11-2 with TRBJ2-1; D not resolved. V was clipped by 7 bases and J by 0 bases, with 1 base between them. This CDR3 has 11 residues. Germline V gives CDR1 SGHAT, CDR2 FQNNGV. The CDR3 sequence: CASTSYNEQFF. CDR3 in DNA: TGTGCCAGCACCTCCTACAATGAGCAGTTCTTC.

The chain recombines TRBV28 with TRBJ2-7; 8 bases fit TRBD1. Looked up from germline, CDR1 is MDHEN and CDR2 is SYDVKM. V lost 5 bases, J lost 2 bases, and 20 bases stayed unmatched. The CDR3 contains 19 residues. CDR3 bases: TGTGCCAGCAGTCCCTCGACCAGGGGGCGCAGGGTCATCCCCTACGAGCAGTACTTC. It encodes CASSPSTRGRRVIPYEQYF. The full variable domain, in which reference TRBV28 and TRBJ2-7 provide the parts outside the CDR3, is DVKVTQSSRYLVKRTGEKVFLECVQDMDHENMFWYRQDPGLGLRLIYFSYDVKMKEKGDIPEGYSVSREKKERFSLILESASTNQTSMYLCASSPSTRGRRVIPYEQYFGPGTRLTVT.

The chain uses TRBV6-5 and TRBJ2-2; possibly TRBD1 for D (5 bases). The CDR3 is 15 residues long. Trimming pared 1 base from V and 4 bases from J, leaving 10 bases between. The germline CDR1 and CDR2 sequences are MNHEY and SVGAGI. CDR3 sequence reads: CASSYLGVSTGELFF. The DNA of the CDR3 is TGTGCCAGCAGTTACTTAGGGGTGAGCACCGGGGAGCTGTTTTTT.

V and J are TRBV19 and TRBJ1-2; D possibly corresponds to TRBD1 (6 bases). The V and J ends lost 4 bases and 2 bases respectively, with 14 bases between them. Germline V gene data show CDR1 as LNHDA and CDR2 as SQIVND (reference sequence). The CDR3 totals 15 residues. Here the CDR3 DNA reads TGTGCCAGTAGTAACCGACAGGAGCTAAACTATGGCTACACCTTC. It codes for CASSNRQELNYGYTF.

This clone was found once. V is TRBV28 and J is TRBJ2-2; no clear D gene. V was trimmed by 6 bases and J by 9 bases, leaving 14 bases between them. The CDR3 extends over 13 amino acids. The germline V gene has CDR1 MDHEN and CDR2 SYDVKM. The CDR3 DNA reads TGTGCCAGCAGCCCCCCATCTAGGAGGGAGCTGTTTTTT. It is translated as CASSPPSRRELFF.

The rearrangement uses TRBV6-6 and TRBJ1-4; TRBD1 matches 8 bases. Germline V lookup: CDR1 MNHNY, CDR2 SVGAGI (reference sequence). Trimming removed 5 bases from V and 6 bases from J; junction bases left unmatched: 8. The CDR3 consists of 15 residues. CDR3 sequence: CASSPPGGDHEKLFF. The CDR3 nucleotides read TGTGCCAGCAGTCCCCCAGGGGGCGATCATGAAAAACTGTTTTTT.

This rearrangement joins TRBV7-6 to TRBJ2-1, with 14 bases that match TRBD2. The CDR3 is 15 amino acids. V gave up 4 bases and J gave up 7 bases; unmatched junction bases: 3. Germline V gene data show CDR1 as SGHVS and CDR2 as FNYEAQ. CDR3 sequence reads: CASSSGLAGDNEQFF. The CDR3 DNA follows: TGTGCCAGCAGCTCGGGACTAGCGGGGGATAATGAGCAGTTCTTC.

This clone was seen a single time. V usage is TRBV10-3 and J usage is TRBJ2-1; D is perhaps TRBD1 (6 bases). The CDR3 totals 15 residues. The V end was cut by 3 bases, the J end by 10 bases, with 19 bases between. Germline V gene sequence: CDR1 ENHRY, CDR2 SYGVKD. The CDR3 region is CAISDGAGARGEQFF. DNA for the CDR3: TGTGCCATCAGTGATGGGGCAGGGGCTCGAGGGGAGCAGTTCTTC.

This clone was seen a single time. The chain joins TRBV27 to TRBJ2-6, with no clear D. Per the germline V gene, CDR1 is MNHEY and CDR2 is SMNVEV (reference sequence). This CDR3 is 18 amino acids long. Deletions cut 1 base from V and 1 base from J, with 14 bases between. The CDR3 nucleotides read TGTGCCAGCAGTTTATATCCCCTTGGCATGTCTGGGGCCAACGTCCTGACTTTC. Translated, it gives CASSLYPLGMSGANVLTF. Supplemented by reference TRBV27 and TRBJ2-6, the full variable domain reads EAQVTQNPRYLITVTGKKLTVTCSQNMNHEYMSWYRQDPGLGLRQIYYSMNVEVTDKGDVPEGYKVSRKEKRNFPLILESPSPNQTSLYFCASSLYPLGMSGANVLTFGAGSRLTVL.

This clone has only one observation. This chain links TRBV10-3 with TRBJ1-1; tentatively, D is TRBD1 (5 bases). From germline, CDR1 is ENHRY and CDR2 SYGVKD. V dropped 6 bases and J dropped 5 bases, with 10 bases sitting between them. This CDR3 has 12 residues. The CDR3 reads CAIRAGFTEAFF. The CDR3 nucleotides read TGTGCCATCAGGGCAGGGTTTACTGAAGCTTTCTTT.

Notes on this clone: The sample carries other DNA sequences with the same CDR3. The chain combines TRBV2 with TRBJ1-1; 7 bases are a match to TRBD1. The CDR3 consists of 14 residues. V lost 4 bases to trimming and J lost 10 bases; unmatched junction nucleotides: 12. The germline V gene encodes CDR1 SNHLY and CDR2 FYNNEI. CDR3 nucleotide sequence: TGTGCCAGCAGTGGGGGACAGTACGTTCGGGGAGCTTTCTTT. It translates to CASSGGQYVRGAFF.

This sequence joins TRBV6-6 and TRBJ1-2, with no clear D. The V gene lost 5 bases and the J gene lost 4 bases, with 17 bases spanning the gap. CDR3 size: 15 residues. CDR1 is MNHNY, CDR2 SVGAGI, per germline (reference sequence). CDR3 sequence: CASSPEGRTLYGYTF. The CDR3 coding sequence is TGTGCCAGCAGTCCAGAGGGTCGAACCCTCTATGGCTACACCTTC.